The 3 T cell receptor beta chains below come from one sample, sequenced in a study of identical twins. TCRdb recomputed calls from the 5' RACE reads with MiXCR, one row per CDR3 protein. Here the sample spans roughly 260,000 distinct CDR3 sequences, over 13% being singletons. Sequenced: memory (CD45RO+) T cells sorted from blood. These receptors all stem from a woman under 30 in good health.

The rearrangement joins TRBV3-1 to TRBJ2-3; D is tentatively TRBD1 or TRBD2 (7 bases each). This CDR3 is built from 15 residues. V was pared by 1 base and J by 6 bases, with 14 bases between. Germline V lookup: CDR1 LGHDT, CDR2 YNNKEL (reference sequence). CDR3 in DNA: TGTGCCAGCAGCCAAGGACAGGGCGGGAGCGATACGCAGTATTTT. This codes for CASSQGQGGSDTQYF.

This clonotype was observed many times. A read error may account for a junction end that differs from germline. V is TRBV12-3 or TRBV12-4 and J is TRBJ2-1; tentatively, D is TRBD1 or TRBD2 (5 bases each). The CDR3 contains 12 residues. CDR3: CASRRDGAVATF. DNA of the CDR3: TGTGCCAGCAGACGCGACGGGGCTGTTGCGACCTTC.

The chain couples TRBV20-1 to TRBJ2-3, with D unresolved. Trimming pared 6 bases from V and 10 bases from J, leaving 14 bases between. The CDR3 length is 11 residues. Germline V CDR1 and CDR2: DFQATT, SNEGSKA (reference sequence). CDR3 DNA: TGCAGTGCCCCCCTTCAGCGCGCGCAGTATTTT. It yields the protein CSAPLQRAQYF.